The 22 T cell receptor beta chains reported below all come from one sample, sequenced in a study of cytomegalovirus exposure and HLA in healthy donors. It was with 60 Vbeta and 13 Jbeta primers that the PCR ran. Assay: immunoSEQ multiplex PCR; the TCRdb copy retains only in-frame clones and omits some. This sample yields under 200,000 clones, of which 75% to 90% are seen a single time; around 6.5% belongs to the top ten. Sequencing was done on a sample of PBMCs. These receptors all stem from a male donor in good health and CMV-seropositive.

This chain uses TRBV28 with TRBJ1-2; no firm D call. This CDR3 is built from 10 residues. V was clipped by 5 bases and J by 14 bases, with 12 bases between them. Germline CDR1 and CDR2: MDHEN and SYDVKM. The CDR3 sequence: CASSHTSRTF. Here the CDR3 DNA reads TGTGCCAGCAGTCATACTTCGAGGACCTTC.

This chain connects TRBV7-6 to TRBJ2-7; 8 bases match TRBD2. The CDR3 has 15 residues. With 5 bases clipped from V and 4 bases from J, the junction kept 10 bases outside the gene matches. The germline V gene encodes CDR1 SGHVS and CDR2 FNYEAQ. The CDR3 region has the DNA TGTGCCAGCAGCCAAGAAGGGACTAGATTTTACGAGCAGTACTTC. Translating gives CASSQEGTRFYEQYF.

The DNA of the CDR3 is TGTGCCAGCAGCTTGGACGAGGGGGGGGGTAATGATGAGCAGTTCTTC. Its translation: CASSLDEGGGNDEQFF. The rearrangement joins TRBV5-6 to TRBJ2-1; D is perhaps TRBD2 (7 bases). The V end lost 0 bases, the J end lost 8 bases, and 18 bases lay between the germline ends. The CDR3 is made up of 16 amino acids. Germline CDR1 SGHDT, CDR2 YYEEEE. The complete variable domain, with remaining parts taken from reference TRBV5-6 and TRBJ2-1, reads DAGVTQSPTHLIKTRGQQVTLRCSPKSGHDTVSWYQQALGQGPQFIFQYYEEEERQRGNFPDRFSGHQFPNYSSELNVNALLLGDSALYLCASSLDEGGGNDEQFFGPGTRLTVL.

The CDR3 region is CASSVEWGPSYEQYF. For the CDR3, the DNA is TGTGCCAGCAGCGTAGAGTGGGGCCCCTCCTACGAGCAGTACTTC. The chain recombines TRBV9 with TRBJ2-7; D possibly corresponds to TRBD1 (5 bases). The CDR3 is made up of 15 amino acids. V was cut by 0 bases and J by 0 bases, with 10 bases left in between. The germline V gene encodes CDR1 SGDLS and CDR2 YYNGEE.

The sample holds a few counts of this clone. The rearrangement joins TRBV11-2 to TRBJ2-1, with a weak D call TRBD1 (6 bases). The CDR3 contains 15 residues. CDR1 is SGHAT, CDR2 FQNNGV, per germline. Trimming removed 3 bases at V and 0 bases at J, with 9 bases between. The CDR3 region is CASSFDRSSYNEQFF. CDR3 nucleotide sequence: TGTGCCAGCAGCTTCGACAGGAGCTCCTACAATGAGCAGTTCTTC.

The chain joins TRBV6-5 to TRBJ1-1; perhaps TRBD1 as D (5 bases). The CDR3 is 16 residues long. The V end was cut by 0 bases, the J end by 0 bases, with 11 bases between. The germline CDR1 and CDR2 sequences are MNHEY and SVGAGI. CDR3 amino acids: CASSYSRGDLNTEAFF. The DNA for the CDR3 is TGTGCCAGCAGTTACTCGCGGGGGGACCTGAACACTGAAGCTTTCTTT.

This chain joins TRBV21-1 and TRBJ2-2; TRBD1 reflects the table's D call only, with no check against the DNA. TRBV21-1 is flagged as a pseudogene. The CDR3 is 16 residues long. CDR3 residues: CASSKKTGGGTGELFF. Here the CDR3 DNA reads TGTGCCAGCAGCAAAAAAACAGGGGGGGGAACCGGGGAGCTGTTTTTT.

This clone was found a few times. The chain couples TRBV5-1 to TRBJ1-4, with a tentative D call TRBD1 (6 bases). This CDR3 is 14 amino acids long. V shed 5 bases and J shed 2 bases, with 10 bases lying between them. The germline V gene encodes CDR1 SGHRS and CDR2 YFSETQ. The CDR3 bases are TGCGCCAGCAGGGACAGCCTCACTAATGAAAAACTGTTTTTT. Its translation is CASRDSLTNEKLFF.

The chain employs TRBV5-6 and TRBJ2-1, with 8 nucleotides matching TRBD1. V trimming: 3 bases; J trimming: 4 bases; junction bases outside the gene matches: 3. The CDR3 contains 14 residues. The germline V gene has CDR1 SGHDT and CDR2 YYEEEE. The CDR3, as DNA: TGTGCCAGCAGCTATCGGACAGGGTACAATGAGCAGTTCTTC. This codes for CASSYRTGYNEQFF. Full variable domain (missing parts from reference TRBV5-6 and TRBJ2-1): DAGVTQSPTHLIKTRGQQVTLRCSPKSGHDTVSWYQQALGQGPQFIFQYYEEEERQRGNFPDRFSGHQFPNYSSELNVNALLLGDSALYLCASSYRTGYNEQFFGPGTRLTVL.

The V gene is TRBV18, the J gene TRBJ1-2; D perhaps matches TRBD1 (6 bases). This CDR3 is built from 14 residues. Trimming shortened V by 6 bases and J by 0 bases, and 11 bases separated the two germline ends. Germline V gene sequence: CDR1 KGHSH, CDR2 LQKENI. The CDR3 coding sequence is TGTGCCAGCTCCCGGGGGGCTGCTAACTATGGCTACACCTTC. This encodes CASSRGAANYGYTF. The whole variable domain, remainder taken from reference TRBV18 and TRBJ1-2, is NAGVMQNPRHLVRRRGQEARLRCSPMKGHSHVYWYRQLPEEGLKFMVYLQKENIIDESGMPKERFSAEFPKEGPSILRIQQVVRGDSAAYFCASSRGAANYGYTFGSGTRLTVV.

The rearrangement uses TRBV6-1 and TRBJ2-7, with 7 bases identical to TRBD1. CDR1 is MNHNS, CDR2 SASEGT, per germline. Unmatched junction bases numbered 7, after V lost 6 bases and J lost 5 bases. The CDR3 has 13 amino acids. The CDR3 reads CASRRQGGHEQYF. DNA of the CDR3: TGTGCCAGCAGACGACAGGGCGGCCACGAGCAGTACTTC.

This chain uses TRBV2 with TRBJ1-5; D unclear. Germline values: CDR1 SNHLY, CDR2 FYNNEI. There are 14 residues in the CDR3. V was cut by 8 bases and J by 0 bases, with 11 bases left in between. The CDR3: CASHRSVSNQPQHF. The CDR3 region has the DNA TGTGCCAGCCACAGAAGTGTTAGCAATCAGCCCCAGCATTTT.

In this sample, this clone turned up a few times. The chain carries TRBV11-3 and TRBJ2-6; the D is unclear. The CDR3 loop spans 16 amino acids. Germline V CDR1 and CDR2: SGHNT, YENEEA. V was shortened by 7 bases and J by 1 base, with 14 bases between the two germline ends. CDR3 region: CASTYLPPSGANVLTF. CDR3 in DNA: TGTGCCAGCACCTACCTACCTCCATCTGGGGCCAACGTCCTGACTTTC. The whole variable domain, remainder taken from reference TRBV11-3 and TRBJ2-6, is EAGVVQSPRYKIIEKKQPVAFWCNPISGHNTLYWYLQNLGQGPELLIRYENEEAVDDSQLPKDRFSAERLKGVDSTLKIQPAELGDSAVYLCASTYLPPSGANVLTFGAGSRLTVL.

CDR3 DNA sequence: TGTGCCAGCAGTGACTCAGCCACCCCGGGTGAAAAACTGTTTTTT. Protein sequence: CASSDSATPGEKLFF. The gene calls are TRBV6-4 and TRBJ1-4, with D unclear. Per the germline V gene, CDR1 is MRHNA and CDR2 is SNTAGT. There are 15 residues in the CDR3. V was trimmed by 0 bases and J by 7 bases, leaving 12 bases between them.

The chain links TRBV11-3 to TRBJ2-5; TRBD1 matches 9 bases. The J call may be incorrect, as the DNA end agrees better with TRBJ2-7. Germline assignment: CDR1 SGHNT and CDR2 YENEEA. The CDR3 loop spans 20 amino acids. The DNA for the CDR3 is TGTGCCAGCAGCCTGCCTTGGGGGGACAGGGCTCTACAGGGGGGATACGAGCAGTACTTC. Protein product: CASSLPWGDRALQGGYEQYF.

The V and J genes are TRBV19 and TRBJ2-7; 7 bases agree with TRBD1. CDR3 size: 15 residues. The germline gives CDR1 LNHDA, CDR2 SQIVND (reference sequence). With 5 bases clipped from V and 3 bases from J, the junction kept 10 bases outside the gene matches. CDR3 sequence reads: CASSQTGEVFYEQYF. Written as DNA, the CDR3 is TGTGCCAGTAGTCAAACAGGGGAAGTATTCTACGAGCAGTACTTC.

The chain is built from TRBV6-1 and TRBJ2-7, with no clear D. This CDR3 contains 12 residues. Germline values: CDR1 MNHNS, CDR2 SASEGT. The germline V and J ends were trimmed by 3 bases and 3 bases, with 6 bases remaining between them. Here the CDR3 reads CASSDPGYEQYF. CDR3 DNA: TGTGCCAGCAGTGACCCCGGCTACGAGCAGTACTTC.

The chain links TRBV7-8 to TRBJ2-1; TRBD2 matches 7 bases. Trimming at V came to 1 base and at J to 6 bases, leaving 12 bases not matched to a gene. The germline CDR1 and CDR2 sequences are SGHVS and FQNEAQ. The length of the CDR3 is 17 residues. The CDR3 nucleotides are TGTGCCAGCAGCTTAGTGACTAGCCCAGCCCTTGGCAATGAGCAGTTCTTC. It specifies CASSLVTSPALGNEQFF.

The chain joins TRBV5-1 to TRBJ2-4; 8 bases align to TRBD1. CDR3 size: 15 residues. Germline V gene data show CDR1 as SGHRS and CDR2 as YFSETQ. Trimming at V came to 2 bases and at J to 7 bases, leaving 8 bases not matched to a gene. The CDR3 DNA reads TGCGCCAGCAGCTTTACTCCAGGGGGCGCGAACATTCAGTACTTC. Residues: CASSFTPGGANIQYF.

J is TRBJ1-1 and V is TRBV28; 7 bases align to TRBD1. With V trimmed by 5 bases and J by 11 bases, 14 bases remained unmatched. The germline gives CDR1 MDHEN, CDR2 SYDVKM. CDR3 length: 14 residues. DNA of the CDR3: TGTGCCAGCAGTACCGGGACAGATACCCTGGGGGCTTTCTTT. It codes for CASSTGTDTLGAFF.

This chain's CDR3 is CSFRDSLYEQYF. In DNA form, the CDR3 reads TGCAGCTTCCGGGACAGCCTTTACGAGCAGTACTTC. The rearrangement joins TRBV29-1 to TRBJ2-7; 7 bases line up with TRBD1. The V gene end was trimmed by 8 bases and the J gene end by 4 bases; junction bases not matched to a gene: 8. CDR3 length: 12 residues. Germline V gene lookup returns CDR1 SQVTM and CDR2 ANQGSEA.

J is TRBJ2-5 and V is TRBV27; TRBD1 is a possible D gene (6 bases). CDR1 is MNHEY, CDR2 SMNVEV, per germline (reference sequence). The length of the CDR3 is 14 residues. With 5 bases removed from V and 7 bases from J, the gap between germline ends came to 17 bases. CDR3 sequence reads: CASSLQQGPGTQYF. The DNA of the CDR3 is TGTGCCAGCAGTCTACAACAGGGTCCGGGGACCCAGTACTTC.